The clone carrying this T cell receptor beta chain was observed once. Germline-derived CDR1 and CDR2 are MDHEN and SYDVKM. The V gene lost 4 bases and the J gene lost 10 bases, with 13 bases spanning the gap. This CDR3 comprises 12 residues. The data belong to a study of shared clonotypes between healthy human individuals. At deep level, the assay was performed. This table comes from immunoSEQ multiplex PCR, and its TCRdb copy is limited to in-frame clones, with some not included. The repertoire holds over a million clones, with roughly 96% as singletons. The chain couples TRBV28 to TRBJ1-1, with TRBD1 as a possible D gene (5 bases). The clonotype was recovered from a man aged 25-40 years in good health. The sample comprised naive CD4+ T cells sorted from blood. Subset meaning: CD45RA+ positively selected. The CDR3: CASSSQGVGAFF. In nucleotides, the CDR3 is TGTGCCAGCAGTTCGCAGGGCGTTGGAGCTTTCTTT.